The clone carrying this T cell receptor (beta chain) occurred a few times. A much larger clonotype is one base distant, so this may be a read error. The read stops 3 residues short of the end of the CDR3; the missing end is completed from the germline J gene. The CDR3 totals 12 residues. Trimming left V 3 bases short and J 3 bases short, with 5 bases between. Germline-derived CDR1 and CDR2 are SGHAT and FQNNGV. This sample stems from a study of T cell clonality in common variable immunodeficiency. Method: immunoSEQ multiplex PCR; TCRdb's copy keeps in-frame clones and lacks some. The sample includes roughly 70,000 clones, none of them occurring once.

The V gene is TRBV11-2, the J gene TRBJ1-1, with no clear D. Sequenced sample: peripheral blood mononuclear cells. The receptor was isolated from a person aged 18 to 75 in good health. CDR3 region: CASSLQDTEAFF. The DNA read from the CDR3 is TGTGCCAGCAGCTTGCAGGACACTGAA.